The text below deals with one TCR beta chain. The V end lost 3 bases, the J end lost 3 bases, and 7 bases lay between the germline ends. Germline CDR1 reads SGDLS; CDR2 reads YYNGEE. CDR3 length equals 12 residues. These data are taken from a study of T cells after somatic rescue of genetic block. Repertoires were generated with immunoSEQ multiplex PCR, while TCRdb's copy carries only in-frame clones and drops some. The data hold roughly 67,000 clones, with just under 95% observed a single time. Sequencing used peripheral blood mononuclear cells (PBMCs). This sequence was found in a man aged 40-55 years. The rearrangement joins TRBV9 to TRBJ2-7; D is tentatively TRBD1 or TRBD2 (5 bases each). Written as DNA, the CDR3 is TGTGCCAGCAGCGGGGACGGCTACGAGCAGTACTTC. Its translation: CASSGDGYEQYF. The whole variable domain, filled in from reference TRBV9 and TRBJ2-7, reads DSGVTQTPKHLITATGQRVTLRCSPRSGDLSVYWYQQSLDQGLQFLIQYYNGEERAKGNILERFSAQQFPDLHSELNLSSLELGDSALYFCASSGDGYEQYFGPGTRLTVT.